The source of this TCR beta chain is a study of blood T cell repertoires in COVID-19. In the study overall: T cells, B-cell-depleted T cells, or PBMCs provided the cDNA or gDNA that served as material.

Here immunoSEQ multiplex PCR was the method, and the copy in TCRdb shows in-frame clones only, minus some. The table includes approximately 280,000 clones, 80% to 85% detected once. V was trimmed by 5 bases and J by 10 bases, leaving 18 bases between them. CDR3 length equals 13 residues. The V gene's germline CDR1 is SGDLS and CDR2 YYNGEE. Material for sequencing was PBMCs or T cells enriched from blood (not recorded which). The V and J genes are TRBV9 and TRBJ1-1; D is possibly TRBD1 (5 bases). This receptor was taken from a man aged 40-50 years who had been exposed to COVID-19. The CDR3 loop is CASSRGQTAGAFF. For the CDR3, the DNA is TGTGCCAGCAGTCGTGGACAAACGGCTGGAGCTTTCTTT.